This T cell receptor (beta chain) derives from a study of graft-versus-host responses after intestinal transplantation. Study summary: Recipients had multivisceral, liver-intestinal, or isolated intestinal transplants.

The CDR3 extends over 15 amino acids. Germline V gene data show CDR1 as MNHEY and CDR2 as SVGAGI. The V gene end was trimmed by 5 bases and the J gene end by 5 bases; junction bases not matched to a gene: 10. Clones were read by immunoSEQ multiplex PCR, and TCRdb kept only the in-frame ones, dropping some. Among some 24,000 clones listed, 35% to 50% were seen once. The V call is TRBV6-5, the J call TRBJ2-7; 9 bases agree with TRBD1. The sequencing here drew on alloreactive CD4+ T cells from a mixed lymphocyte reaction culture, taken before intestinal transplant. Subset meaning: CFSE-low proliferating T cells sorted from roughly six-day pre-transplant mixed lymphocyte reaction (GvH or HvG direction). This clonotype was sampled from a human patient who received an intestinal transplant. For the CDR3, the DNA is TGTGCCAGCAGTAGGGGACAGGGTGGACGAAACGAGCAGTACTTC. Protein product: CASSRGQGGRNEQYF.